Presented here are 22 T cell receptor beta chains from one specimen sequenced in a study of type 1 regulatory T cells. Their recognized antigens are unknown. From the reads, TCRdb called clonotypes with MiXCR, one entry per CDR3 protein. Of about 60,000 distinct CDR3 sequences listed, almost 50% were seen once; the top ten hold roughly 2.1%. The sequenced material came from cultured non-Tr1 T cells, either the whole culture or a sorted T cell fraction (not recorded which). Source of these receptors: a human donor in good health.

Notes on this clonotype: A much larger clone differs from this one at a single base, so this may be a read error. In this CDR3 the conserved last residue, phenylalanine or tryptophan, is missing, so a read error is likely. J is TRBJ1-2 and V is TRBV29-1; D is undetermined. The CDR3 extends over 16 amino acids. Germline-derived CDR1 and CDR2 are SQVTM and ANQGSEA. V lost 0 bases and J lost 4, with 18 bases in between. DNA of the CDR3: TGCAGCGTTGAAGATGGGTTTCGGGGTTCGGGCTATGGCTACACCGTC. As protein: CSVEDGFRGSGYGYTV.

The chain combines TRBV7-8 with TRBJ2-5, with 10 bases identical to TRBD1. Germline CDR1 is SGHVS and CDR2 is FQNEAQ. CDR3 length equals 14 residues. With 4 bases clipped from V and 13 bases from J, the junction kept 12 bases outside the gene matches. CDR3 bases: TGTGCCAGCAGCTCTAAGTCCCGGGACAGGGGCCGGTACTTC. Residues: CASSSKSRDRGRYF.

V usage is TRBV11-3 and J usage is TRBJ2-1; D is possibly TRBD1 (8 bases). The ends were cut back, 2 bases at V and 11 bases at J, with 13 bases in the middle. This CDR3 spans 13 amino acids. Germline CDR1 SGHNT, CDR2 YENEEA. CDR3 in DNA: TGTGCCAGCAGCTTAACAGGGGGGGACCAGCAGTTCTTC. This translates into CASSLTGGDQQFF.

V is TRBV2 and J is TRBJ2-5; D remains ambiguous. This CDR3 spans 14 amino acids. The germline V gene encodes CDR1 SNHLY and CDR2 FYNNEI. With 0 bases removed from V and 3 bases from J, the gap between germline ends came to 8 bases. The CDR3 sequence: CASSEARIEETQYF. CDR3 coding DNA: TGTGCCAGCAGTGAAGCTCGGATCGAAGAGACCCAGTACTTC.

V is TRBV5-1 and J is TRBJ2-3; D ambiguous. Germline CDR1 is SGHRS and CDR2 is YFSETQ. Trimming removed 5 bases from V and 5 bases from J, with 18 bases in between. The CDR3 has 15 amino acids. In DNA form, the CDR3 reads TGCGCCAGCAGTTCGTCCCGTTTAGGGCGAGATACGCAGTATTTT. It codes for CASSSSRLGRDTQYF.

V usage is TRBV18 and J usage is TRBJ1-3; possible D gene TRBD1, 5 bases. This CDR3 spans 16 amino acids. V was clipped by 3 bases and J by 1 base, with 13 bases between them. Germline lookup yields CDR1 KGHSH and CDR2 LQKENI. CDR3 nucleotides: TGTGCCAGCTCACCCCTCGACAGCCCGTCTGGAAACACCATATATTTT. Protein product: CASSPLDSPSGNTIYF.

This clonotype was seen only a few times. CDR3 sequence: CASSRPSGGAKQYF. CDR3 bases: TGTGCCAGCAGCAGACCTAGCGGGGGGGCAAAACAGTATTTT. V and J are TRBV7-9 and TRBJ2-3, with 12 bases fitting TRBD2. Losses at the gene ends were 5 bases for V and 12 bases for J; bases not matched to a gene: 9. The CDR3 spans 14 residues. Germline loops: CDR1 SEHNR, CDR2 FQNEAQ (reference sequence).

The chain is built from TRBV4-1 and TRBJ2-5; perhaps TRBD1 as D (5 bases). The germline gives CDR1 MGHRA, CDR2 YSYEKL. Trimming removed 4 bases at V and 3 bases at J, with 21 bases between. The length of the CDR3 is 17 residues. In DNA form, the CDR3 reads TGCGCCAGCAGCCGCATAATAGACAGTATTACCAAAGAGACCCAGTACTTC. Its translation: CASSRIIDSITKETQYF.

Only a few counts were recorded for this clonotype. The chain couples TRBV4-1 to TRBJ1-2, with D uncertain. The CDR3 totals 15 residues. Germline CDR1 is MGHRA and CDR2 is YSYEKL. V was clipped by 1 base and J by 3 bases, with 12 bases between them. The CDR3: CASSQGPAFDYGYTF. CDR3 nucleotides: TGCGCCAGCAGCCAAGGTCCGGCTTTCGACTATGGCTACACCTTC.

The chain links TRBV12-3 or TRBV12-4 to TRBJ1-5, with 7 bases that match TRBD1. The junction had 3 bases not matched to a gene; V was cut back by 7 bases and J by 0 bases. The length of the CDR3 is 14 residues. In DNA, the CDR3 is TGTGCCAGCACCCGGACAGGTAGCAATCAGCCCCAGCATTTT. Its translation: CASTRTGSNQPQHF.

The rearrangement links TRBV20-1 to TRBJ2-7; 10 bases fit TRBD2. Trimming removed 6 bases from V and 5 bases from J; junction bases left unmatched: 7. The CDR3 is 13 residues long. CDR1 is DFQATT and CDR2 is SNEGSKA in the germline V gene (reference sequence). CDR3 nucleotide sequence: TGCAGTGCCAGGTCTAGCGGGGGCAACGAGCAGTACTTC. Translated: CSARSSGGNEQYF.

This clonotype has only a few counts. This chain links TRBV12-3 or TRBV12-4 with TRBJ2-3; maybe TRBD1 (6 bases). The CDR3 spans 15 residues. The V end was cut by 4 bases, the J end by 6 bases, with 17 bases between. CDR3 sequence reads: CASSYGQLIRDTQYF. DNA for the CDR3: TGTGCCAGCAGTTATGGACAGCTGATCAGGGATACGCAGTATTTT.

The V call is TRBV4-3, the J call TRBJ1-1; tentative D call: TRBD1 (6 bases). The CDR3 is 16 amino acids. Looked up from germline, CDR1 is LGHNA and CDR2 is YSLEER. V shed 2 bases and J shed 2 bases, with 15 bases lying between them. The CDR3 is CASSQPYGTRNTEAFF. The CDR3, as DNA: TGCGCCAGCAGCCAACCATACGGGACACGAAACACTGAAGCTTTCTTT.

This clonotype was observed a single time. V is TRBV10-3 and J is TRBJ2-1; D might be TRBD1 (6 bases). The CDR3 spans 15 residues. V lost 2 bases and J 6 bases, leaving 14 bases between the germline ends. The germline gives CDR1 ENHRY, CDR2 SYGVKD. The CDR3 here is CAISERGQSGNEQFF. CDR3 nucleotides: TGTGCCATCAGTGAGCGGGGACAAAGCGGCAATGAGCAGTTCTTC.

Only a few counts were recorded for this clonotype. V usage is TRBV5-1 and J usage is TRBJ1-1, with a tentative D call TRBD1 (5 bases). The CDR3 extends over 15 amino acids. Germline V gene sequence: CDR1 SGHRS, CDR2 YFSETQ. V lost 2 bases to trimming and J lost 0 bases, with 11 bases between them. CDR3 amino acids: CASSLGVLLNTEAFF. Here the CDR3 DNA reads TGCGCCAGCAGCTTAGGGGTCCTACTGAACACTGAAGCTTTCTTT.

V and J are TRBV7-9 and TRBJ1-6; 7 positions match TRBD1. The germline CDR1 and CDR2 sequences are SEHNR and FQNEAQ (reference sequence). The CDR3 spans 14 residues. Trimming took 5 bases from V and 7 from J; bases not matched to a gene: 5. The CDR3 spells CASSGGTVNSPLHF. DNA of the CDR3: TGTGCCAGCAGCGGGGGGACAGTCAATTCACCCCTCCACTTT. The whole variable domain, filled in from reference TRBV7-9 and TRBJ1-6, reads DTGVSQNPRHKITKRGQNVTFRCDPISEHNRLYWYRQTLGQGPEFLTYFQNEAQLEKSRLLSDRFSAERPKGSFSTLEIQRTEQGDSAMYLCASSGGTVNSPLHFGNGTRLTVT.

This clonotype was counted between two and nine times. The V call is TRBV5-1, the J call TRBJ2-1, with 11 bases identical to TRBD2. The CDR3 totals 16 residues. CDR1 SGHRS and CDR2 YFSETQ come from the germline V gene. Trimming at V came to 1 base and at J to 7 bases, leaving 7 bases not matched to a gene. The CDR3 bases are TGCGCCAGCAGCTTGACAACTAGCGGGGGTATAAATGAGCAGTTCTTC. Translation gives CASSLTTSGGINEQFF.

Comment on this clonotype: Mismatch with germline at one junction end may stem from a read error. CDR3 sequence: CASTPGTGFPLYF. The CDR3 DNA reads as TGTGCCAGCACTCCCGGGACAGGGTTCCCCCTGTACTTT. The J gene is TRBJ1-6, the V gene TRBV3-1, with 9 bases aligning to TRBD1. The CDR3 totals 13 residues. Germline values: CDR1 LGHDT, CDR2 YNNKEL (reference sequence). Variable domain in full (rest from reference TRBV3-1 and TRBJ1-6): DTAVSQTPKYLVTQMGNDKSIKCEQNLGHDTMYWYKQDSKKFLKIMFSYNNKELIINETVPNRFSPKSPDKAHLNLHINSLELGDSAVYFCASTPGTGFPLYFGNGTRLTVT.

The chain employs TRBV25-1 and TRBJ1-2, with a possible D match to TRBD1 (6 bases). Trimming cost V 1 base and J 7 bases, with 13 bases left between them. This CDR3 is 14 amino acids long. The V gene's germline CDR1 is MGHDK and CDR2 SYGVNS. CDR3 region: CASSESSTGTGYTF. The CDR3 region has the DNA TGTGCCAGCAGTGAATCAAGTACAGGGACTGGCTACACCTTC.

This clonotype showed up just a few times. The chain employs TRBV12-3 or TRBV12-4 and TRBJ2-3; no reliable D call. There are 15 residues in the CDR3. Trimming removed 3 bases at V and 4 bases at J, with 14 bases between. DNA of the CDR3: TGTGCCAGCAGTTTTTACGCCCGAGGTGCAGATACGCAGTATTTT. Translation: CASSFYARGADTQYF.

This clonotype was observed a few times. J is TRBJ1-4 and V is TRBV20-1; no clear D. This CDR3 has 14 residues. Germline CDR1 is DFQATT and CDR2 is SNEGSKA (reference sequence). The ends were cut back, 3 bases at V and 7 bases at J, with 15 bases in the middle. The CDR3 DNA reads TGCAGTGCTAGCGAGTCTTCAGCGACTGAAAAACTGTTTTTT. It encodes CSASESSATEKLFF.

The V call is TRBV11-3, the J call TRBJ1-1; 8 bases are shared with TRBD1. CDR1 is SGHNT and CDR2 is YENEEA in the germline V gene. This CDR3 comprises 14 residues. Trimming cost V 4 bases and J 5 bases; bases outside gene matches: 6. Here the CDR3 DNA reads TGTGCCAGCAGCTCGTGGACAGGGAGGACTGAAGCTTTCTTT. Translation gives CASSSWTGRTEAFF. Filled out from reference TRBV11-3 and TRBJ1-1, the complete variable domain reads EAGVVQSPRYKIIEKKQPVAFWCNPISGHNTLYWYLQNLGQGPELLIRYENEEAVDDSQLPKDRFSAERLKGVDSTLKIQPAELGDSAVYLCASSSWTGRTEAFFGQGTRLTVV.